These 11 T cell receptor beta chains were sequenced from one sample in a study of T cell repertoires in cytomegalovirus infection. Via MiXCR, TCRdb re-called the reads, giving one row per CDR3 protein. The sample includes roughly 920,000 distinct CDR3 sequences, 30% to 40% seen only once; the top ten take roughly an eighth. For these TCRs, the target antigens are not known. The material was cultured CD8+ T cells from PBMCs, obtained from culture after CMV antigen stimulation. The origin of the receptors is a human donor in good health (CMV status not recorded). Some clones in this sample may be carry-over from other donors' samples.

This clonotype was counted many times. The chain has TRBV25-1 and TRBJ1-2; 7 bases match TRBD1. The junction had 15 bases not matched to a gene; V was cut back by 5 bases and J by 0 bases. This CDR3 region has 18 residues. The germline V gene encodes CDR1 MGHDK and CDR2 SYGVNS. The CDR3 DNA follows: TGTGCCAGCAGTCCTGCCCTCGGGACAGATGGTGCTAACTATGGCTACACCTTC. Amino acid sequence: CASSPALGTDGANYGYTF.

The rearrangement links TRBV12-3 or TRBV12-4 to TRBJ2-7; TRBD1 is a possible D gene (5 bases). CDR3 length: 14 amino acids. Trimming shortened V by 5 bases and J by 2 bases, and 13 bases separated the two germline ends. CDR3 DNA: TGTGCCAGCAGTGGCAGGGATAGTCCCTACGAGCAGTACTTC. It yields the protein CASSGRDSPYEQYF.

Concerning this clonotype itself: At one end, the junction sequence differs from germline, possibly due to a read error. The chain links TRBV7-8 to TRBJ1-1; the match to TRBD1 covers 12 bases. The CDR3 loop spans 15 amino acids. CDR1 and CDR2 from the germline V gene are SGHVS and FQNEAQ. In DNA form, the CDR3 reads TGTGCCAGCACCCTTCCCGGGACAGGGGGCACTAAAGCTTTCTTT. This codes for CASTLPGTGGTKAFF.

The chain combines TRBV2 with TRBJ1-5; D remains unclear. Germline V gene sequence: CDR1 SNHLY, CDR2 FYNNEI. The CDR3 sequence is 13 residues long. Between the trimmed V and J ends, which lost 2 bases and 4 bases, there was a span of 6 bases. Here the CDR3 DNA reads TGTGCCAGCAGTGAAAGTGAGAATCAGCCCCAGCATTTT. Residues: CASSESENQPQHF.

The chain employs TRBV20-1 and TRBJ2-7, with a weak D call TRBD2 (5 bases). The CDR3 extends over 14 amino acids. Looked up from germline, CDR1 is DFQATT and CDR2 is SNEGSKA (reference sequence). V dropped 4 bases and J dropped 0 bases, with 13 bases sitting between them. The DNA for the CDR3 is TGCAGTGCTATCGGGGTCTCGAGCTCCTACGAGCAGTACTTC. It encodes CSAIGVSSSYEQYF.

The V gene is TRBV7-2, the J gene TRBJ1-3, with D hard to call. Germline V gene data show CDR1 as SGHTA and CDR2 as FQGNSA. The CDR3 covers 14 residues. The ends were cut back, 10 bases at V and 0 bases at J, with 13 bases in the middle. CDR3 sequence reads: CANRSPSSGNTIYF. CDR3 sequence (DNA): TGTGCCAACAGAAGTCCTAGCTCTGGAAACACCATATATTTT.

This chain uses TRBV2 with TRBJ1-2, with no clear D. The V end was cut by 8 bases, the J end by 3 bases, with 13 bases between. The CDR3 loop spans 13 amino acids. Germline V lookup: CDR1 SNHLY, CDR2 FYNNEI. This CDR3 is CASQVYNYYGYTF. CDR3 DNA sequence: TGTGCCAGCCAGGTTTACAACTACTATGGCTACACCTTC.

This chain joins TRBV7-2 and TRBJ1-2, with a possible D match to TRBD1 (6 bases). This CDR3 comprises 15 residues. Germline lookup yields CDR1 SGHTA and CDR2 FQGNSA. Trimming shortened V by 0 bases and J by 4 bases, and 12 bases separated the two germline ends. CDR3 sequence: CASSLAPSDSYGYTF. CDR3 DNA: TGTGCCAGCAGCTTAGCGCCCTCGGACAGCTATGGCTACACCTTC.

This clonotype appeared many times. The chain joins TRBV7-9 to TRBJ2-5; possibly TRBD1 for D (5 bases). The V and J ends lost 5 bases and 5 bases respectively, with 9 bases between them. The CDR3 contains 12 residues. Germline CDR1 SEHNR, CDR2 FQNEAQ (reference sequence). The CDR3 sequence: CASSLKGETQYF. The CDR3 coding sequence is TGTGCCAGCAGCCTAAAGGGGGAGACCCAGTACTTC. Full variable domain (rest looked up from reference TRBV7-9 and TRBJ2-5): DTGVSQNPRHKITKRGQNVTFRCDPISEHNRLYWYRQTLGQGPEFLTYFQNEAQLEKSRLLSDRFSAERPKGSFSTLEIQRTEQGDSAMYLCASSLKGETQYFGPGTRLLVL.

This clonotype was detected only a few times. V is TRBV27 and J is TRBJ2-2; D may be TRBD1 (5 bases). Germline V gives CDR1 MNHEY, CDR2 SMNVEV (reference sequence). V gave up 3 bases and J gave up 5 bases, with 10 bases separating them. The CDR3 is made up of 14 amino acids. The CDR3 DNA sequence: TGTGCCAGCAGTTTCAGACAGACAACCGGGGAGCTGTTTTTT. Protein: CASSFRQTTGELFF.

The chain recombines TRBV6-5 with TRBJ2-3; TRBD2 aligns across 7 bases. The CDR3 extends over 16 amino acids. Trimming at V came to 5 bases and at J to 7 bases, leaving 15 bases not matched to a gene. CDR1 and CDR2 (germline): MNHEY, SVGAGI. The CDR3 nucleotides read TGTGCCAGCAGTCTCAGGGACTATCCCCCGGTTCATACGCAGTATTTT. Encoded protein: CASSLRDYPPVHTQYF.